The entry that follows covers one T cell receptor beta chain sequence. This clone's antigen is unknown. Base-call qualities are not available, and no considerably larger clone is one nucleotide away. TCRbeta CDR3 regions were amplified from genomic DNA using the immunoSEQ Assay, a bias-controlled multiplex PCR. The original methods were these. Nucleated cell counts per sample were estimated from amplification of reference gene primers within the assay. To quantify the absolute abundance of each unique TCRbeta CDR3 rearrangement, sequence reads were collapsed and filtered. For each sample, productive Simpson clonality was calculated as the square root of Simpson's diversity index across productive rearrangements. In its TCRdb copy, this immuneACCESS table keeps in-frame sequences only and misses some clones. Where compared with another copy, unresolved V genes explain less than half of these, and the others have no known cause. V and J calls and clone size are as listed in that table; D and trimming were resolved from the DNA. The sample yields some 490,000 clones; 70% to 90% were counted once. Of the sample, under 4% falls within the top ten clones.

Collaborating institutions collected whole blood in K2EDTA tubes following their own protocols. For TCRbeta analysis, collaborators shipped samples in one of three forms: frozen whole blood, isolated PBMCs, or DNA extracted from either of those sample types. Sequences LNHDA (CDR1) and SQIVND (CDR2) are obtained from the germline V gene (reference sequence). V was cut back by 5 bases and J by 6 bases, leaving a gap of 11 bases between them. Its CDR3 holds 13 amino acids, cysteine through phenylalanine. Only the CDR3 portion is preserved as DNA: 39 bases, with reading frame beginning at the first base. This entry comes from a study of blood T cell repertoires in COVID-19 (dated by TCRdb to about 2020). With regard to the full study: The collaborator samples originated in the United States, Italy and Spain and spanned the acute and convalescent phases of COVID-19. The prospective study material was composed of cDNA or gDNA derived from T cells, B-cell-depleted T cells, or PBMCs. The samples were drawn from two sources: the first 160 participants of the ongoing ImmuneRACE study, and 1,254 subjects contributed by 6 global collaborators. HLA class I and class II types, where available, came from metadata supplied by the sample provider rather than from assay-based typing. The repertoires were released in a freely available public database meant as a resource for research on the immune response to SARS-CoV-2. Subjects who had been exposed to COVID-19, were actively infected with it, or had recovered from it provided the deeply sampled blood TCRbeta repertoires that made up the dataset. The sample metadata nearly always contained a de-identified subject ID, COVID-19 status, age in years and sex. Beyond this particular receptor, the publication reports: The amount of clinical and demographic metadata varied by source and participant and was provided uncurated.

Sequencing was carried out using peripheral blood. This clonotype was obtained from a human donor in a cohort sampled during active COVID-19. The chain was built from TRBV19 and TRBJ2-1; D gene: possibly TRBD1, on 6 matching bases. The CDR3 in this case is CASSPRGFNEQFF. The nucleotide sequence reads as follows: TGTGCCAGTAGTCCAAGGGGGTTCAATGAGCAGTTCTTC.